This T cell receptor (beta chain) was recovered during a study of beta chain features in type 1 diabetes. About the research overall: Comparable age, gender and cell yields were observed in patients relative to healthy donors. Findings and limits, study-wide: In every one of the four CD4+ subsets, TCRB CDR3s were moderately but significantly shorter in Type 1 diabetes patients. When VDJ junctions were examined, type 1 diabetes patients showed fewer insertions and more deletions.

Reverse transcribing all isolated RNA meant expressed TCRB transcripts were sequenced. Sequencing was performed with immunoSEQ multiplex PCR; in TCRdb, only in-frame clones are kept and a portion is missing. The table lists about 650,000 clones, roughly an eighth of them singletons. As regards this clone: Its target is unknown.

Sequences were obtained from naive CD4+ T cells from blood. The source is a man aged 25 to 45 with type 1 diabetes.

The DNA for the CDR3 is TGTGCCAGCAGCTTATTGGTTGGAGCTTTCTTT. Translated: CASSLLVGAFF. The chain carries TRBV7-9 and TRBJ1-1; D is uncertain. The CDR3 has 11 residues. Per the germline V gene, CDR1 is SEHNR and CDR2 is FQNEAQ (reference sequence). Trimming left V 2 bases short and J 10 bases short, with 8 bases between.